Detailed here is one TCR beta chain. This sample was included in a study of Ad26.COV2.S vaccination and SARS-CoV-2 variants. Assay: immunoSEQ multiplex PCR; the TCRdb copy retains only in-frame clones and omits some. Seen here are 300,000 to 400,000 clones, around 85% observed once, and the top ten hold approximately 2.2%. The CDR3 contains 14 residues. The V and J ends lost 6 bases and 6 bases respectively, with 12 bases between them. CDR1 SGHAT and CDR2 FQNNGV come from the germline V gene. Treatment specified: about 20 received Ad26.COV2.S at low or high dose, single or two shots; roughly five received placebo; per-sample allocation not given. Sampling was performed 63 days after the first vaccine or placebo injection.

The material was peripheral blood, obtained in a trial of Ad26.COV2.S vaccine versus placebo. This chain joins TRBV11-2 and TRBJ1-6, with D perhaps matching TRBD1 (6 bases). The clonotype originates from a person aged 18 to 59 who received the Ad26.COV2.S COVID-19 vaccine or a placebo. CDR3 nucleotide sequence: TGTGCCAGCAGATACAGGGCGGGTAATTCACCCCTCCACTTT. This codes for CASRYRAGNSPLHF.